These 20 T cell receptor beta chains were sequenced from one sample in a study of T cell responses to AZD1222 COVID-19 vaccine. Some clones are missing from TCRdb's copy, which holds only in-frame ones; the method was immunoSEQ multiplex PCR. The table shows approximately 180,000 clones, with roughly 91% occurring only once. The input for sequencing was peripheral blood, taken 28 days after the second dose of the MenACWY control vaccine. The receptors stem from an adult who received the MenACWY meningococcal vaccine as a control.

The CDR3 spells CASSSRTAGGELFF. CDR3 DNA sequence: TGTGCCAGCAGCAGTAGGACAGCCGGCGGGGAGCTGTTTTTT. This rearrangement joins TRBV2 to TRBJ2-2; maybe TRBD1 (6 bases). Looked up from germline, CDR1 is SNHLY and CDR2 is FYNNEI. V was cut by 6 bases and J by 7 bases, with 15 bases left in between. The CDR3 covers 14 residues.

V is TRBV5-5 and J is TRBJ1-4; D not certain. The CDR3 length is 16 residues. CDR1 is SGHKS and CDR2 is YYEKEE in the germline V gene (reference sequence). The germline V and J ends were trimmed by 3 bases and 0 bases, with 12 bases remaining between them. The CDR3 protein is CASSSPRPATNEKLFF. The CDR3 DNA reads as TGTGCCAGCAGCTCCCCCAGACCTGCAACTAATGAAAAACTGTTTTTT.

The chain's CDR3 is CASSSGTGNTEAFF. CDR3 coding DNA: TGTGCCAGCAGTTCGGGGACAGGGAACACTGAAGCTTTCTTT. The chain employs TRBV6-5 and TRBJ1-1; 8 nucleotides align to TRBD1. Germline V gives CDR1 MNHEY, CDR2 SVGAGI. Trimming at V came to 4 bases and at J to 1 base, leaving 2 bases not matched to a gene. This CDR3 comprises 14 residues.

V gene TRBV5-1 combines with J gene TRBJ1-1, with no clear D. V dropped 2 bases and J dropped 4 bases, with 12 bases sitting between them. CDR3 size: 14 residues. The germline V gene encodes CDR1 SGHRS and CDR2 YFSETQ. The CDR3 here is CASSLSLGRTEAFF. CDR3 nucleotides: TGCGCCAGCAGCTTAAGCCTGGGTCGCACTGAAGCTTTCTTT.

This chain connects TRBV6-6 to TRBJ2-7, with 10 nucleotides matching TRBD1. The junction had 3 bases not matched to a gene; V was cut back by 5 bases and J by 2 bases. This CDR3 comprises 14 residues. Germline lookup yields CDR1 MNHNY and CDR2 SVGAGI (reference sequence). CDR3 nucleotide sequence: TGTGCCAGCAGTGCCGGGACAGGGGCCTACGAGCAGTACTTC. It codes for CASSAGTGAYEQYF.

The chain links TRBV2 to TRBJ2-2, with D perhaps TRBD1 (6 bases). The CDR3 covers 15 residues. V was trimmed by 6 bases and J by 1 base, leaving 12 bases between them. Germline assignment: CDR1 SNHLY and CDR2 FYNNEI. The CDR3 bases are TGTGCCAGCAGCCAGGGGACAAGGAACACCGGGGAGCTGTTTTTT. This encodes CASSQGTRNTGELFF.

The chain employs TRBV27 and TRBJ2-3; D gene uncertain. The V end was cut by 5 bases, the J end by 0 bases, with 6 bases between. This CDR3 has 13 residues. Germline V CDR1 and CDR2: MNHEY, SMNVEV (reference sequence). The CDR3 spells CASSLGSTDTQYF. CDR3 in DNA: TGTGCCAGCAGTCTTGGGAGCACAGATACGCAGTATTTT.

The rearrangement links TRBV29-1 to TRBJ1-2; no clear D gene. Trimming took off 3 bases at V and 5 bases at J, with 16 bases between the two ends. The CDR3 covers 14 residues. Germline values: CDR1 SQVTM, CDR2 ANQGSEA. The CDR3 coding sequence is TGCAGCGTTGATAAGGGCGGTCAAAGTTATGGCTACACCTTC. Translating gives CSVDKGGQSYGYTF.

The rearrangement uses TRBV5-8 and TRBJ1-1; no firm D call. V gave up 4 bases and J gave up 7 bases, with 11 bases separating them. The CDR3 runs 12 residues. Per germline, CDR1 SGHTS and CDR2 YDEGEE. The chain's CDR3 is CASSVQTDEAFF. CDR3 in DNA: TGTGCCAGCAGCGTCCAAACTGATGAAGCTTTCTTT.

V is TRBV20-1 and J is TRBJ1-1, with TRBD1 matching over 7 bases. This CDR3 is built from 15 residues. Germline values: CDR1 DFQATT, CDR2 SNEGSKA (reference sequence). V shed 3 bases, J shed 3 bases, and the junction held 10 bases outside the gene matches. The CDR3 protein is CSASLGQDFYTEAFF. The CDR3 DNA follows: TGCAGTGCTAGTTTAGGACAGGACTTTTACACTGAAGCTTTCTTT.

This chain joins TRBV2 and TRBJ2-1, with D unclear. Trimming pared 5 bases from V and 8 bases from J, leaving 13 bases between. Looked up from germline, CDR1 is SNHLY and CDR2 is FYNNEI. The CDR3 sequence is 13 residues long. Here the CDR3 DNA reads TGTGCCAGCAGTCCAGGACGCCGGGATGAGCAGTTCTTC. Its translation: CASSPGRRDEQFF.

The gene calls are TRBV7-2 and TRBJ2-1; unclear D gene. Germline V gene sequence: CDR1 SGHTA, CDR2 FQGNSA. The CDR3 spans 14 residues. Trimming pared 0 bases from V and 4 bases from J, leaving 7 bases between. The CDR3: CASSLASGYNEQFF. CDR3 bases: TGTGCCAGCAGCTTAGCCTCAGGTTACAATGAGCAGTTCTTC.

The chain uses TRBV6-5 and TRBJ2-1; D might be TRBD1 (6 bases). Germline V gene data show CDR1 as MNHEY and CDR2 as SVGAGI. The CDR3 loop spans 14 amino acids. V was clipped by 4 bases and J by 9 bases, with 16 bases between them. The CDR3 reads CASSFGQGKVEQFF. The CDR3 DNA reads TGTGCCAGCAGTTTTGGGCAGGGGAAGGTTGAGCAGTTCTTC.

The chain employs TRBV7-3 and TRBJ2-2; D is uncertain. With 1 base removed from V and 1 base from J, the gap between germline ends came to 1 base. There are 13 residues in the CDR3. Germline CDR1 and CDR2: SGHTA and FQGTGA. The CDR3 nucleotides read TGTGCCAGCAGCTTAAGGAACACCGGGGAGCTGTTTTTT. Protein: CASSLRNTGELFF.

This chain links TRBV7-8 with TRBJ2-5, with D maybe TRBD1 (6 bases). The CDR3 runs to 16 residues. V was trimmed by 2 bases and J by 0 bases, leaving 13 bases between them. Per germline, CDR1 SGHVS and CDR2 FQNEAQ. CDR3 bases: TGTGCCAGCAGCTTAATCGGACAGTCGTACCAAGAGACCCAGTACTTC. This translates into CASSLIGQSYQETQYF.

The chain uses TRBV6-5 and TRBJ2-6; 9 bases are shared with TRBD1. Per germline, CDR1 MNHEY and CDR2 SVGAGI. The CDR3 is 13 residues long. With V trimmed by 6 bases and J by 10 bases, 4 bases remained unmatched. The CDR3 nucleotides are TGTGCCAGCAGAGGACAGGGGATAAACGTCCTGACTTTC. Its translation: CASRGQGINVLTF.

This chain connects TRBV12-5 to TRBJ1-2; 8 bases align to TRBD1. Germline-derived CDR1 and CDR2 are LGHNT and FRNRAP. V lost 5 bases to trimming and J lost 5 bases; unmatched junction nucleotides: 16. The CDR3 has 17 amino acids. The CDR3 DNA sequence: TGTGCTAGTGGTCTTCAGGGGGCCAACCAGCCCCCTTATGGCTACACCTTC. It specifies CASGLQGANQPPYGYTF.

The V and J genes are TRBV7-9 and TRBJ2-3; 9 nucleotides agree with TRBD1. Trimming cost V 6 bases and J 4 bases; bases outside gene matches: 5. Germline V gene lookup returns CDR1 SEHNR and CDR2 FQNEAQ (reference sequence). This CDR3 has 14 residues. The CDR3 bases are TGTGCCAGCAGTACAGGGGGCCGCCCAGATACGCAGTATTTT. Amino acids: CASSTGGRPDTQYF.

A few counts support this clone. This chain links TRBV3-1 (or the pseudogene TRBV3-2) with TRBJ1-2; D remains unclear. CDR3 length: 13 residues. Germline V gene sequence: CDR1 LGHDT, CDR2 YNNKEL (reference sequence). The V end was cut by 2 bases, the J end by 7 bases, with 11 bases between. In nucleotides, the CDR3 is TGTGCCAGCAGCCAAATCCGTGGTCGTGGCTACACCTTC. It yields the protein CASSQIRGRGYTF.

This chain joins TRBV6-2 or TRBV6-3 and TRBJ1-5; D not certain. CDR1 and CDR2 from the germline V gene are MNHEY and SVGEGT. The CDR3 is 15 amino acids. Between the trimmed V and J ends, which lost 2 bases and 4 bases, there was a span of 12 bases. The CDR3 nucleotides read TGTGCCAGCAGTTACGGAGGGTCGGGAAATCAGCCCCAGCATTTT. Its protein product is CASSYGGSGNQPQHF.